These 2 T cell receptor beta chains were all obtained from the same sample, sequenced in a study of control samples from healthy donors and cancer patients. Only in-frame clones appear in the TCRdb table, and some are missing; sequencing was by immunoSEQ multiplex PCR. This table holds 46,000 or so clones, over 90% found once. The specimen was PBMCs. The receptors stem from a woman between 45 and 60 years old with head and neck cancer.

This chain links TRBV5-4 with TRBJ2-5; 13 nucleotides agree with TRBD2. Trimming at V came to 3 bases and at J to 4 bases, leaving 6 bases not matched to a gene. Per the germline V gene, CDR1 is SGHNT and CDR2 is YYREEE (reference sequence). This CDR3 is built from 16 residues. The CDR3 DNA follows: TGTGCCAGCAGCTCCGGACTAGCGGGAGACCGAGAGACCCAGTACTTC. This codes for CASSSGLAGDRETQYF.

The genes are TRBV5-6 and TRBJ2-1, with unresolved D. Trimming took off 1 base at V and 4 bases at J, with 9 bases between the two ends. CDR3 length: 14 residues. Germline loops: CDR1 SGHDT, CDR2 YYEEEE. The CDR3 DNA follows: TGTGCCAGCAGCTTGTCGTCGGTTTACAATGAGCAGTTCTTC. As protein: CASSLSSVYNEQFF.